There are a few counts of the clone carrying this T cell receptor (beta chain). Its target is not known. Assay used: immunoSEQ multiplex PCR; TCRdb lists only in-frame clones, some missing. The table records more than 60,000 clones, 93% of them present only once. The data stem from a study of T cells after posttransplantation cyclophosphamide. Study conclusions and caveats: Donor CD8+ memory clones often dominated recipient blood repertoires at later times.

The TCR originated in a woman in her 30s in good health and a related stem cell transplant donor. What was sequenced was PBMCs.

CDR3 residues: CASSIANRGTGELFF. The DNA of the CDR3 is TGTGCCAGTAGTATAGCGAACAGGGGCACCGGGGAGCTGTTTTTT. The chain couples TRBV19 to TRBJ2-2; TRBD1 matches 7 bases. V trimming: 1 base; J trimming: 4 bases; junction bases outside the gene matches: 3. The CDR3 length is 15 residues. The germline gives CDR1 LNHDA, CDR2 SQIVND (reference sequence).